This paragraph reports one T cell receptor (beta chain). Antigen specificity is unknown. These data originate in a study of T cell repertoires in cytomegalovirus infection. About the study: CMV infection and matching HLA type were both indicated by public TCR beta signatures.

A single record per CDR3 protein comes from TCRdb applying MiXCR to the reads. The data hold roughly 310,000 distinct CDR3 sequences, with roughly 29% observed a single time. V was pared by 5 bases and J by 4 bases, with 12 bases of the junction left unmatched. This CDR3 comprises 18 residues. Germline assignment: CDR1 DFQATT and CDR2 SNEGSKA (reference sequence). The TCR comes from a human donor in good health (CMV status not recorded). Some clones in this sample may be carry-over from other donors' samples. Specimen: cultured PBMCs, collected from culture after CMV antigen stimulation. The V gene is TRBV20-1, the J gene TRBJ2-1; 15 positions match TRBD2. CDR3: CSAPRTSGRAGGYNEQFF. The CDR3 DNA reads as TGCAGTGCTCCTCGGACTAGCGGGAGGGCCGGGGGGTACAATGAGCAGTTCTTC.